This is a list of T cell receptor beta chains from one sample in a study of OX40 agonist ivuxolimab in advanced cancers. Assay used: immunoSEQ multiplex PCR; TCRdb lists only in-frame clones, some missing. The sample shows roughly 89,000 clones, roughly 93% of them seen only once. The sample here was CD4+ or CD8+ T cells sorted from blood, taken in a trial of the OX40 agonist ivuxolimab. The receptor set was obtained from an adult with an advanced solid tumor such as melanoma, head and neck, liver or kidney cancer. The CDR3 runs from the conserved cysteine through the conserved F or W. D genes are given only for firm matches. Clone size is given for some rows only: seen once, a few or many times, or a class if the clone is expanded.

J: TRBJ2-5
size: -
V: TRBV5-1
D: TRBD2
DNA: TGCGCCGGCAGCTTGGTACTAGCGGGGCAAGAGACCCAGTACTTC
CDR3: CAGSLVLAGQETQYF

J: TRBJ2-7
size: -
V: TRBV1
D: -
DNA: TGCACCAGCAGCCAACCATCGGGACCACGAGACGAGCAGTACTTC
CDR3: CTSSQPSGPRDEQYF

J: TRBJ1-2
size: -
V: TRBV28
D: TRBD1
DNA: TGTGCCAGCAGTCCCGGGACAGGGTCCGGCTACACCTTC
CDR3: CASSPGTGSGYTF

J: TRBJ2-2
size: -
V: TRBV28
D: TRBD2
DNA: TGTGCCAGCAGTTTAGCGGGAGGGGGGTCCGGGGAGCTGTTTTTT
CDR3: CASSLAGGGSGELFF

J: TRBJ2-7
size: -
V: TRBV7-9
D: TRBD1
DNA: TGTGCCAGCAGCCGCACCGGGACAGGGCTCTACGAGCAGTACTTC
CDR3: CASSRTGTGLYEQYF

J: TRBJ2-7
size: -
V: TRBV9
D: TRBD1
DNA: TGTGCCAGCAGCGTAGAACCGACAGGGAACTCCTACGAGCAGTACTTC
CDR3: CASSVEPTGNSYEQYF

J: TRBJ2-5
size: -
V: TRBV5-1
D: -
DNA: TGCGCCAGCAGCTTGGGCCCGGAGTCGTACCAAGAGACCCAGTACTTC
CDR3: CASSLGPESYQETQYF

J: TRBJ2-3
size: once
V: TRBV7-2
D: TRBD2
DNA: TGTGCCAGCAGCTTAGAAGCGGGAGCCTCCACAGATACGCAGTATTTT
CDR3: CASSLEAGASTDTQYF

J: TRBJ2-3
size: -
V: TRBV27
D: -
DNA: TGTGCCAGCTTCCGCCCGGGCAGGCCACTAGGCACAGATACGCAGTATTTT
CDR3: CASFRPGRPLGTDTQYF

J: TRBJ2-1
size: -
V: TRBV7-2
D: TRBD2
DNA: TGTGCCAGCAGCTTAGGTCTAGCGGGATACAATGAGCAGTTCTTC
CDR3: CASSLGLAGYNEQFF

J: TRBJ2-5
size: -
V: TRBV4-2
D: -
DNA: TGTGCCAGCAGCTTGGGGGGAGTGGGGGAAGGAGAGACCCAGTACTTC
CDR3: CASSLGGVGEGETQYF

J: TRBJ2-1
size: once
V: TRBV18
D: TRBD2
DNA: TGTGCCAGCTCACCTGTGGGGGAGGGCCGCGATGAGCAGTTCTTC
CDR3: CASSPVGEGRDEQFF

J: TRBJ2-1
size: -
V: TRBV2
D: -
DNA: TGTGCCAGCAGAGTCGGACTAAACAATGAGCAGTTCTTC
CDR3: CASRVGLNNEQFF

J: TRBJ1-1
size: once
V: TRBV7-2
D: -
DNA: TGTGCCAGCAGCCCCCGGCGGGGGTGGAACACTGAAGCTTTCTTT
CDR3: CASSPRRGWNTEAFF

J: TRBJ1-1
size: -
V: TRBV5-1
D: -
DNA: TGCGCCAGCAGCTTGCAGGGGAACACTGAAGCTTTCTTT
CDR3: CASSLQGNTEAFF

J: TRBJ2-6
size: -
V: TRBV25-1
D: -
DNA: TGTGCCAGCAGTATAGGACAGTCCTCTGGGGCCAACGTCCTGACTTTC
CDR3: CASSIGQSSGANVLTF

J: TRBJ2-1
size: -
V: TRBV27
D: -
DNA: TGTGCCAGCAGTTTCTACCCGACAGACAATGAGCAGTTCTTC
CDR3: CASSFYPTDNEQFF

J: TRBJ2-7
size: once
V: TRBV7-2
D: -
DNA: TGTGCCAGCAGCCCTGCGTGGACAGCTGCCTACGAGCAGTACTTC
CDR3: CASSPAWTAAYEQYF

J: TRBJ2-1
size: once
V: TRBV29-1
D: TRBD1
DNA: TGCAGCGTCCCGGGTAGGGGGCGATACAATGAGCAGTTCTTC
CDR3: CSVPGRGRYNEQFF

J: TRBJ1-5
size: -
V: TRBV7-2
D: -
DNA: TGTGCCAGCAGCCCTGACGGTAGCAATCAGCCCCAGCATTTT
CDR3: CASSPDGSNQPQHF

J: TRBJ2-5
size: -
V: TRBV7-2
D: -
DNA: TGTGCCAGCAGCTTAGTAGGGGGACTCGGCCAAGAGACCCAGTACTTC
CDR3: CASSLVGGLGQETQYF

J: TRBJ1-2
size: -
V: TRBV6-1
D: TRBD1
DNA: TGTGCCAGCAGTGGGACAGGGGAGTGGTATGGCTACACCTTC
CDR3: CASSGTGEWYGYTF